These T cell receptor beta chains were read from a single sample in a study of OX40 agonist ivuxolimab in advanced cancers. Assay used: immunoSEQ multiplex PCR; TCRdb lists only in-frame clones, some missing. Of roughly 30,000 clones in the sample, 90% to 95% were seen once. Sequenced material: CD4+ or CD8+ T cells sorted from blood, taken in a trial of the OX40 agonist ivuxolimab. All receptors come from an adult with an advanced solid tumor such as melanoma, head and neck, liver or kidney cancer. The conserved cysteine and the conserved F or W are not part of the CDR3 here. Some rows mark clone size as missing; the rest say once, few, many or name a class of expanded clone.

once,TRBJ1-4,TRBV5-1,ASSSEWVGAGGSTNEKLF
once,TRBJ2-3,TRBV30,AWGPELAGDTQY
-,TRBJ2-3,TRBV19,ASSMVGADTQY
-,TRBJ1-2,TRBV6-5,ASSYVGGQYGYT
-,TRBJ2-1,TRBV18,ASSPPSFPEQF
once,TRBJ2-1,TRBV6-5,ASTFQGPPYNEQF
-,TRBJ1-2,TRBV5-4,ASSLNPNRDKNYGYT
-,TRBJ2-7,TRBV5-4,ASSLGQGSYEQY
-,TRBJ2-7,TRBV21-1,ARKRAGTIAYEQY
-,TRBJ2-7,TRBV19,ASSNGYEQY
-,TRBJ2-5,TRBV6-6,ASSPNGDWVGETQY
-,TRBJ2-3,TRBV6-4,ASSVPPPTDTQY
-,TRBJ2-7,TRBV4-1,ASSQAPTTGTSEDEQY
few,TRBJ2-7,TRBV18,ASSPGSSYEQY
-,TRBJ2-3,TRBV5-5,ASSLELASGRIMTDTQY
-,TRBJ1-1,TRBV7-9,ASSLKGRSGTEAF
once,TRBJ1-1,TRBV15,ATSRDAGTEAF
-,TRBJ1-1,TRBV7-9,ASSPVELATEAF
-,TRBJ2-7,TRBV10-3,AISESSSYEQY
-,-,TRBV15,ATSRESGGRSSYEQY
-,TRBJ2-7,TRBV6-5,ASSLGGSYEQY
-,TRBJ2-5,TRBV9,ASSADSGTETQY
-,TRBJ2-7,TRBV5-6,ASSLAGGLYEQY
-,TRBJ2-7,TRBV30,AFNSAGGEEQY
-,TRBJ2-7,TRBV6-5,ASSYGRGPYEQY
-,TRBJ2-3,TRBV19,ASRTGADTQY
-,TRBJ2-1,TRBV23-1,ASSQKNRQGRTYNEQF
-,TRBJ2-2,TRBV15,ATSRGTGHGELF
-,TRBJ1-5,TRBV5-1,ASSLGEFSAQH
-,TRBJ2-7,TRBV11-2,ASRPGQGYEQY
-,TRBJ1-2,TRBV7-3,ASAERDGLPKLYGYT
-,TRBJ1-4,TRBV10-3,AISDQGRTNEKLF
-,TRBJ2-7,TRBV28,ASSFRAGPWEQY
-,TRBJ2-5,TRBV7-9,AGTLGETQY
-,TRBJ2-7,TRBV5-6,ASSLTDEQY